This TCR beta chain is drawn from a study of tumor and adjacent non-tumor tissue in lung cancer. At the level of the study: Stage I to III disease affected 9 to 10 men and roughly 5 women aged roughly 30 to 76. On average, productive TCRbeta reads reached a few million per sample.

This clonotype is classed as medium-sized. No antigen is known for it. The template was RNA from unsorted bulk tissue. Distant lung tissue was collected more than 3 cm away from the tumor edge. Chemotherapy-naive patients with new lung cancer underwent thoracic surgery in China, August–late 2014. CDR1 and CDR2 (germline): SQVTM, ANQGSEA. Trimming took off 1 base at V and 4 bases at J, with 16 bases between the two ends. CDR3 length: 15 residues. Study observations and caveats: Tumor tissue had significantly higher TCR diversity than normal lung.

The library came from three nested PCR rounds adapted from ARM-PCR protocols. TCRdb called the multiplex PCR reads again in MiXCR, with one record for every CDR3 protein. The data contain over 40,000 distinct CDR3 sequences, around three quarters of them seen just once; the ten biggest clones take up more than 20%. The TCR sequence derives from a woman aged 55-69 years with non-small cell lung cancer. This chain joins TRBV29-1 and TRBJ2-5, with TRBD2 as a possible D gene (6 bases). The source material was distant non-tumor lung tissue. The CDR3 coding sequence is TGCAGCGTTGAAGGGCCCACGGGAGAAGTAGAGACCCAGTACTTC. This codes for CSVEGPTGEVETQYF.